A single sample gave rise to the 32 T cell receptor beta chains below, sequenced in a study of radiotherapy plus CTLA-4 blockade in lung cancer. TCRdb's table, derived via immunoSEQ multiplex PCR, lists solely in-frame clones and lacks some. The table records about 46,000 clones, 70% to 80% of them present only once. This specimen was peripheral blood, taken from a patient treated with radiotherapy plus ipilimumab. The receptors stem from a human donor with non-small cell lung cancer who had a complete response to radiotherapy plus ipilimumab.

The V and J genes are TRBV11-3 and TRBJ2-3, with D hard to call. The CDR3 runs 13 residues. V was clipped by 2 bases and J by 3 bases, with 6 bases between them. Germline CDR1 reads SGHNT; CDR2 reads YENEEA. CDR3 DNA: TGTGCCAGCAGCTTATTATCGACAGATACGCAGTATTTT. It codes for CASSLLSTDTQYF.

Regarding this clone: Other nucleotide sequences from this sample produce the same CDR3. The chain carries TRBV10-2 and TRBJ1-3, with 7 nucleotides matching TRBD1. V was pared by 5 bases and J by 3 bases, with 4 bases of the junction left unmatched. The CDR3 runs 14 residues. The germline V gene has CDR1 WSHSY and CDR2 SAAADI. The CDR3 DNA reads TGCGCCAGCAGTAGGGGGCTGGATGGAAACACCATATATTTT. Translating gives CASSRGLDGNTIYF.

V gene TRBV30 combines with J gene TRBJ2-2; tentative D call: TRBD1 (5 bases). Germline V gene data show CDR1 as GTSNPN and CDR2 as SVGIG (reference sequence). Trimming took 0 bases from V and 6 from J, leaving 11 bases between them. The CDR3 is made up of 14 amino acids. CDR3 loop: CAWSVGRGAGELFF. The CDR3 DNA reads TGTGCCTGGAGTGTGGGAAGGGGCGCCGGGGAGCTGTTTTTT.

J is TRBJ2-4 and V is TRBV6-5; no clear D gene. Germline V gene data show CDR1 as MNHEY and CDR2 as SVGAGI. The CDR3 spans 15 residues. Trimming took off 4 bases at V and 0 bases at J, with 10 bases between the two ends. CDR3 in amino acids: CASSSLALAKNIQYF. The CDR3 nucleotides read TGTGCCAGCAGTTCGTTGGCCTTAGCCAAAAACATTCAGTACTTC.

The CDR3 coding sequence is TGTGCCAGCAGCGTGGGGGGTCGGACCACAGATACGCAGTATTTT. This sequence encodes CASSVGGRTTDTQYF. V gene TRBV9 combines with J gene TRBJ2-3; D may be TRBD2 (6 bases). V was trimmed by 2 bases and J by 2 bases, leaving 12 bases between them. CDR1 is SGDLS and CDR2 is YYNGEE in the germline V gene. The CDR3 spans 15 residues.

As concerns this clone: The junction and the germline gene differ at one end; a read error may be behind it. V gene TRBV7-7 combines with J gene TRBJ2-2, with D perhaps TRBD1 (5 bases). This CDR3 has 13 residues. Germline lookup yields CDR1 SSHAT and CDR2 FNYEAQ (reference sequence). The CDR3 here is CASSQGNTGELFF. CDR3 bases: TGTGCTAGCAGTCAGGGCAACACCGGGGAGCTGTTTTTT.

J is TRBJ2-7 and V is TRBV27, with D maybe TRBD2 (6 bases). Between the trimmed V and J ends, which lost 8 bases and 2 bases, there was a span of 22 bases. The CDR3 is made up of 16 amino acids. Germline CDR1 is MNHEY and CDR2 is SMNVEV (reference sequence). The CDR3 DNA follows: TGTGCCAGCCGTCCCCTAACTAGCATTATGCCCTACGAGCAGTACGTC. It is translated as CASRPLTSIMPYEQYV.

This rearrangement joins TRBV10-3 to TRBJ2-1; the D gene is possibly TRBD1 (6 bases). V was shortened by 6 bases and J by 8 bases, with 14 bases between the two germline ends. The CDR3 totals 13 residues. Germline-derived CDR1 and CDR2 are ENHRY and SYGVKD. CDR3 sequence reads: CAIRRTEGHEQFF. The CDR3 nucleotides are TGTGCCATCAGACGGACAGAGGGACATGAGCAGTTCTTC.

This clone occurred once. The rearrangement uses TRBV10-2 and TRBJ2-3, with TRBD2 matching over 12 bases. Germline CDR1 and CDR2: WSHSY and SAAADI. V lost 6 bases, J lost 5 bases, and 6 bases stayed unmatched. The CDR3 runs to 15 residues. DNA for the CDR3: TGCGCCAGCAGGCGACTAGCGGGAGTTGTAGATACGCAGTATTTT. Translating it yields CASRRLAGVVDTQYF.

The chain employs TRBV15 and TRBJ1-4; D is perhaps TRBD1 (5 bases). The CDR3 has 15 residues. The V gene lost 5 bases and the J gene lost 8 bases, with 18 bases spanning the gap. Germline V gene lookup returns CDR1 LNHNV and CDR2 YYDKDF (reference sequence). The CDR3 sequence: CATSLSRASREKLFF. The DNA for the CDR3 is TGTGCCACCAGCTTAAGCAGGGCTTCTAGGGAAAAACTGTTTTTT.

About this clone itself: One end of the junction does not line up with germline, which may come from a read error. The rearrangement links TRBV9 to TRBJ2-5; D may be TRBD2 (5 bases). The germline gives CDR1 SGDLS, CDR2 YYNGEE. This CDR3 spans 15 amino acids. CDR3 sequence reads: CASSVALGRQETRYF. The CDR3 bases are TGTGCCAGCAGCGTAGCACTAGGCAGGCAAGAGACCCGGTACTTC. Looking up the rest from reference TRBV9 and TRBJ2-5 gives the full variable domain: DSGVTQTPKHLITATGQRVTLRCSPRSGDLSVYWYQQSLDQGLQFLIQYYNGEERAKGNILERFSAQQFPDLHSELNLSSLELGDSALYFCASSVALGRQETRYFGPGTRLLVL.

The gene calls are TRBV29-1 and TRBJ2-5, with 7 nucleotides matching TRBD1. CDR3 length: 13 residues. V dropped 4 bases and J dropped 4; count of bases not matched to a gene: 6. The germline gives CDR1 SQVTM, CDR2 ANQGSEA. CDR3 bases: TGCAGCGTTGCTAAGGGGGCATCAGAGACCCAGTACTTC. Amino acids: CSVAKGASETQYF.

This sequence joins TRBV19 and TRBJ1-2; D unclear. CDR1 and CDR2 (germline): LNHDA, SQIVND (reference sequence). CDR3 length equals 12 residues. With 5 bases removed from V and 4 bases from J, the gap between germline ends came to 8 bases. The CDR3 sequence is CASSAGFYGYTF. In DNA form, the CDR3 reads TGTGCCAGTAGTGCCGGTTTCTATGGCTACACCTTC.

This sequence joins TRBV29-1 and TRBJ2-6; the match to TRBD1 covers 8 bases. The CDR3 runs to 14 residues. V shed 6 bases, J shed 4 bases, and the junction held 5 bases outside the gene matches. Germline V gives CDR1 SQVTM, CDR2 ANQGSEA. The CDR3 DNA sequence: TGCAGCGTACAGGGGGTGGGAGGGGCCAACGTCCTGACTTTC. Encoded protein: CSVQGVGGANVLTF. Together with reference TRBV29-1 and TRBJ2-6, the CDR3 gives the full variable domain: SAVISQKPSRDICQRGTSLTIQCQVDSQVTMMFWYRQQPGQSLTLIATANQGSEATYESGFVIDKFPISRPNLTFSTLTVSNMSPEDSSIYLCSVQGVGGANVLTFGAGSRLTVL.

V usage is TRBV12-5 and J usage is TRBJ2-1, with D unclear. The germline V gene encodes CDR1 LGHNT and CDR2 FRNRAP. The germline V and J ends were trimmed by 0 bases and 4 bases, with 10 bases remaining between them. CDR3 size: 15 residues. CDR3 DNA: TGTGCTAGTGGTTTGGTACAAATGACTTACAATGAGCAGTTCTTC. This sequence encodes CASGLVQMTYNEQFF.

This clone has a handful of counts. The chain employs TRBV2 and TRBJ2-5; 8 bases align to TRBD1. Unmatched junction bases numbered 11, after V lost 3 bases and J lost 5 bases. This CDR3 is 16 amino acids long. Looked up from germline, CDR1 is SNHLY and CDR2 is FYNNEI. The CDR3 protein is CASSEAGGAYGETQYF. For the CDR3, the DNA is TGTGCCAGCAGTGAGGCAGGGGGCGCATATGGGGAGACCCAGTACTTC.

The J gene is TRBJ1-4, the V gene TRBV2, with 9 bases fitting TRBD1. The length of the CDR3 is 13 residues. Losses at the gene ends were 7 bases for V and 6 bases for J; bases not matched to a gene: 3. Per the germline V gene, CDR1 is SNHLY and CDR2 is FYNNEI. Written as DNA, the CDR3 is TGTGCCAGCACCCGGGACAGGGATGAAAAACTGTTTTTT. It codes for CASTRDRDEKLFF.

The chain combines TRBV5-4 with TRBJ1-1; 9 nucleotides line up with TRBD1. This CDR3 comprises 13 residues. Germline V gene sequence: CDR1 SGHNT, CDR2 YYREEE (reference sequence). The trim removed 4 bases at V and 5 bases at J, leaving 3 bases unmatched. CDR3 DNA: TGTGCCAGCAGCCCTGACAGGGGGACTGAAGCTTTCTTT. It yields the protein CASSPDRGTEAFF.

The chain joins TRBV6-6 to TRBJ2-7; D may be TRBD1 (8 bases). This CDR3 spans 14 amino acids. Germline loops: CDR1 MNHNY, CDR2 SVGAGI (reference sequence). The ends were cut back, 6 bases at V and 9 bases at J, with 21 bases in the middle. CDR3 sequence: CASSDSGQGGGQYV. CDR3 in DNA: TGTGCCAGCAGCGACTCAGGACAGGGAGGGGGGCAGTACGTC.

The chain links TRBV5-1 to TRBJ1-2, with D perhaps TRBD1 (5 bases). Trimming took off 2 bases at V and 8 bases at J, with 13 bases between the two ends. The CDR3 is 13 residues long. Germline CDR1 and CDR2: SGHRS and YFSETQ. The CDR3 loop reads CASSLGAAEGYTF. The CDR3 nucleotides read TGCGCCAGCAGCTTAGGGGCCGCGGAGGGCTACACCTTC.

This rearrangement joins TRBV11-3 to TRBJ2-5, with D maybe TRBD2 (6 bases). In germline, CDR1 is SGHNT, CDR2 YENEEA. The CDR3 covers 15 residues. V lost 5 bases and J 2 bases, leaving 15 bases between the germline ends. The CDR3 coding sequence is TGTGCCAGCAGCCCCGCGGGACGAGAACAAGAGACCCAGTACTTC. Its protein product is CASSPAGREQETQYF.

The CDR3 spells CASSTQEFGANVLTF. The DNA for the CDR3 is TGCGCCAGCAGCACCCAGGAATTTGGGGCCAACGTCCTGACTTTC. The chain joins TRBV4-1 to TRBJ2-6, with D hard to call. V gave up 5 bases and J gave up 3 bases, with 11 bases separating them. Germline values: CDR1 MGHRA, CDR2 YSYEKL. The CDR3 sequence is 15 residues long.

The CDR3 loop reads CASSSDRAINTEAFF. In nucleotides, the CDR3 is TGTGCCAGCAGCTCCGACAGGGCCATTAACACTGAAGCTTTCTTT. This chain connects TRBV7-9 to TRBJ1-1, with 7 bases fitting TRBD1. The trim removed 4 bases at V and 2 bases at J, leaving 7 bases unmatched. Germline V CDR1 and CDR2: SEHNR, FQNEAQ (reference sequence). This CDR3 has 15 amino acids.

The chain uses TRBV11-2 and TRBJ1-2; TRBD1 might be the D (5 bases). In germline, CDR1 is SGHAT, CDR2 FQNNGV. CDR3 length: 13 amino acids. The germline V and J ends were trimmed by 10 bases and 2 bases, with 14 bases remaining between them. Here the CDR3 DNA reads TGTGCCACAAAGACCCGGGGGAACTATGGCTACACCTTC. It translates to CATKTRGNYGYTF.

The genes are TRBV15 and TRBJ1-5; 10 nucleotides line up with TRBD1. The ends lost 5 bases at V and 2 bases at J; junction bases unmatched: 0. The V gene's germline CDR1 is LNHNV and CDR2 YYDKDF (reference sequence). The CDR3 runs 14 residues. Here the CDR3 reads CATSGTGGNQPQHF. For the CDR3, the DNA is TGTGCCACCAGCGGGACAGGGGGCAATCAGCCCCAGCATTTT.

This sequence joins TRBV4-3 and TRBJ1-4; no clear D gene. The V gene's germline CDR1 is LGHNA and CDR2 YSLEER. This CDR3 is built from 18 residues. Trimming cost V 0 bases and J 0 bases, with 14 bases left between them. CDR3 in DNA: TGCGCCAGCAGCCAAGATTTTGGGCGAACAACAACTAATGAAAAACTGTTTTTT. Translating gives CASSQDFGRTTTNEKLFF.

By proportion, this clone is medium-sized (0.01 to 0.1%). The chain links TRBV19 to TRBJ1-1; D might be TRBD1 (5 bases). The CDR3 sequence is 13 residues long. Trimming left V 3 bases short and J 5 bases short, with 10 bases between. Germline CDR1 reads LNHDA; CDR2 reads SQIVND (reference sequence). The CDR3 nucleotides read TGTGCCAGTAGTATCAGGGTGGTGACTGAAGCTTTCTTT. Translation gives CASSIRVVTEAFF.

The chain has TRBV19 and TRBJ2-1, with D possibly being TRBD1 (5 bases). Germline V lookup: CDR1 LNHDA, CDR2 SQIVND (reference sequence). This CDR3 has 14 residues. V was pared by 1 base and J by 4 bases, with 8 bases between. The CDR3 here is CASSIGTPYNEQFF. The CDR3 bases are TGTGCCAGTAGTATAGGGACACCATACAATGAGCAGTTCTTC.

The chain employs TRBV12-1 and TRBJ1-2. TRBV12-1 is designated a pseudogene. The CDR3 sequence is 12 residues long. CDR3 loop: CASSFDFYGYTF. CDR3 sequence (DNA): TGTGCCAGCAGCTTTGACTTTTATGGCTACACCTTC.

The rearrangement links TRBV5-4 to TRBJ1-6; 8 bases match TRBD1. The CDR3 is made up of 14 amino acids. Unmatched junction bases numbered 3, after V lost 3 bases and J lost 7 bases. The germline V gene encodes CDR1 SGHNT and CDR2 YYREEE (reference sequence). CDR3 residues: CASSSDRENSPLHF. The CDR3 nucleotides read TGTGCCAGCAGCTCGGACAGGGAAAATTCACCCCTCCACTTT.

In nucleotides, the CDR3 is TGTGCCAGCACCGGAGGGACAGAAATCTATGGCTACACCTTC. The encoded protein is CASTGGTEIYGYTF. The chain joins TRBV5-4 to TRBJ1-2, with 7 bases aligning to TRBD1. V was clipped by 6 bases and J by 4 bases; unmatched bases: 9. The CDR3 is 14 residues long. Germline CDR1 and CDR2: SGHNT and YYREEE (reference sequence).

This chain joins TRBV6-6 and TRBJ2-3; maybe TRBD1 (5 bases). The CDR3 has 15 amino acids. Germline assignment: CDR1 MNHNY and CDR2 SVGAGI (reference sequence). V was pared by 8 bases and J by 4 bases, with 19 bases between. CDR3 region: CASCDVGLQADTQYF. DNA for the CDR3: TGTGCCAGCTGCGATGTGGGGCTGCAAGCAGATACGCAGTATTTT.